This TCR beta chain was found in a study of shared clonotypes between healthy human individuals. Study details: The donors, a couple of women and a few men, were aged 18 to 49.

Only in-frame clones appear in the TCRdb table, and some are missing; sequencing was by immunoSEQ multiplex PCR. In the table there are about 610,000 clones, less than 98% of which are singletons. V gave up 3 bases and J gave up 0 bases, with 9 bases separating them. In germline, CDR1 is MGHDK, CDR2 SYGVNS. CDR3 length equals 15 residues. Sequenced material: naive CD4+ T cells sorted from blood. The subset is: CD45RA+ positively selected. This rearrangement joins TRBV25-1 to TRBJ1-3; D gene unclear. The clonotype was recovered from a woman in her thirties in good health. CDR3 DNA sequence: TGTGCCAGCAGTGAGCAGGAGCACTCTGGAAACACCATATATTTT. Translating it yields CASSEQEHSGNTIYF. The whole variable domain, remainder taken from reference TRBV25-1 and TRBJ1-3, is EADIYQTPRYLVIGTGKKITLECSQTMGHDKMYWYQQDPGMELHLIHYSYGVNSTEKGDLSSESTVSRIRTEHFPLTLESARPSHTSQYLCASSEQEHSGNTIYFGEGSWLTVV.